Each of the 21 T cell receptor beta chains below was sequenced from the same sample in a study of CD8 T cells in ankylosing spondylitis. TCRdb reanalysed the 5' RACE reads using MiXCR and keeps one entry per CDR3 protein. The sample holds 150,000 to 200,000 distinct CDR3 sequences, 15% to 20% seen once. Sequencing input: blood, either unsorted or a sorted T cell fraction (not recorded which). The receptors come from a male donor with ankylosing spondylitis or in good health (not recorded which).

This clonotype appeared a few times. The chain links TRBV29-1 to TRBJ1-2; TRBD1 might be the D (5 bases). V shed 6 bases and J shed 8 bases, with 10 bases lying between them. The germline V gene has CDR1 SQVTM and CDR2 ANQGSEA. The CDR3 loop spans 10 amino acids. DNA for the CDR3: TGCAGCGTCCAGAAGGGGGGCTACACCTTC. Its protein is CSVQKGGYTF.

The sample holds many counts of this clonotype. One end of the junction is discordant with germline, which a read error may explain. The CDR3 here is CASSFGTGVRLF. The DNA of the CDR3 is TGCGCCAGCAGCTTCGGGACAGGCGTCCGGCTCTTC. The chain is built from TRBV5-1 and TRBJ2-1, with 8 bases aligning to TRBD1. The CDR3 sequence is 12 residues long. The V gene's germline CDR1 is SGHRS and CDR2 YFSETQ.

The table lists this clonotype with a few counts. The chain is built from TRBV3-1 and TRBJ2-1, with 8 bases fitting TRBD2. Per germline, CDR1 LGHDT and CDR2 YNNKEL (reference sequence). The J segment lost 5 bases and the V segment lost 1 base, leaving 7 bases of the junction unmatched. The CDR3 extends over 16 amino acids. CDR3 sequence reads: CASSQGLLAGHNEQFF. CDR3 sequence (DNA): TGTGCCAGCAGCCAAGGTCTTCTAGCGGGCCACAATGAGCAGTTCTTC.

This clonotype was counted ten times or more. V and J are TRBV12-3 or TRBV12-4 and TRBJ2-7; TRBD1 aligns across 8 bases. J was trimmed by 0 bases and V by 6 bases; bases with no gene match: 4. The CDR3 length is 14 residues. The CDR3 DNA reads as TGTGCCAGCAGCCTGGGACAGGCCTCCTACGAGCAGTACTTC. Translating it yields CASSLGQASYEQYF.

In DNA, the CDR3 is TGCAGTGCTAGGGCGTTGGACAGGGGCGATGAGCAGTTCTTC. This codes for CSARALDRGDEQFF. J is TRBJ2-1 and V is TRBV20-1; TRBD1 agrees at 9 bases. J gave up 8 bases and V 3 bases, and 8 bases lay outside the gene matches. Germline lookup yields CDR1 DFQATT and CDR2 SNEGSKA (reference sequence). The CDR3 length is 14 residues.

There are many counts of this clonotype. The chain uses TRBV7-9 and TRBJ2-7, with 8 bases that match TRBD2. Per the germline V gene, CDR1 is SEHNR and CDR2 is FQNEAQ (reference sequence). Unmatched junction bases numbered 12, after V lost 4 bases and J lost 1 base. The CDR3 runs to 17 residues. The chain's CDR3 is CASSSPDSGVMSYEQYF. The CDR3 bases are TGTGCCAGCAGCTCCCCCGATAGCGGGGTCATGTCCTACGAGCAGTACTTC.

This clonotype was found a few times. The chain is built from TRBV6-1 and TRBJ2-3; 10 nucleotides align to TRBD2. CDR1 and CDR2 from the germline V gene are MNHNS and SASEGT. The CDR3 runs to 15 residues. Losses at the gene ends were 5 bases for V and 2 bases for J; bases not matched to a gene: 4. The CDR3 spells CASSLLAGATDTQYF. The CDR3, as DNA: TGTGCCAGCAGTCTTCTAGCGGGGGCCACAGATACGCAGTATTTT.

In this sample, this clonotype turned up many times. This rearrangement joins TRBV7-3 to TRBJ1-1; perhaps TRBD1 as D (5 bases). V shed 4 bases and J shed 11 bases, with 11 bases lying between them. Germline V gives CDR1 SGHTA, CDR2 FQGTGA. The CDR3 spans 11 residues. CDR3: CASSWGDEAFF. DNA of the CDR3: TGTGCCAGCAGCTGGGGCGATGAGGCTTTCTTT.

Ten or more counts support this clonotype. V usage is TRBV5-6 and J usage is TRBJ2-7; 8 positions match TRBD2. The CDR3 contains 15 residues. Germline CDR1 is SGHDT and CDR2 is YYEEEE. V trimming: 0 bases; J trimming: 3 bases; junction bases outside the gene matches: 5. The CDR3 loop reads CASSLALAGIYEQYF. Written as DNA, the CDR3 is TGTGCCAGCAGCTTGGCCCTAGCGGGTATCTACGAGCAGTACTTC.

This clonotype was found many times. The rearrangement links TRBV5-1 to TRBJ1-1, with D possibly being TRBD1 (6 bases). The V end lost 0 bases, the J end lost 4 bases, and 7 bases lay between the germline ends. CDR3 length: 13 residues. From germline, CDR1 is SGHRS and CDR2 YFSETQ. CDR3 amino acids: CASSLGTATEAFF. In nucleotides, the CDR3 is TGCGCCAGCAGCTTGGGGACAGCCACTGAAGCTTTCTTT.

This clonotype turned up a few times. The chain employs TRBV6-5 and TRBJ1-2; TRBD1 might be the D (5 bases). CDR1 MNHEY and CDR2 SVGAGI come from the germline V gene. The ends were cut back, 2 bases at V and 9 bases at J, with 13 bases in the middle. The CDR3 has 13 residues. The CDR3 DNA reads as TGTGCCAGCAGTTACAAGGGGAGGGGAAGCTACACCTTC. Translating it yields CASSYKGRGSYTF.

At least ten counts were recorded for this clonotype. The chain carries TRBV28 and TRBJ2-1, with 10 bases lining up with TRBD2. The CDR3 consists of 16 residues. V gave up 6 bases and J gave up 3 bases; unmatched junction bases: 8. CDR1 is MDHEN, CDR2 SYDVKM, per germline. The CDR3 DNA reads TGTGCCAGCAGCTTCTCTCTAGCGGGAGTCTACAATGAGCAGTTCTTC. Amino acids: CASSFSLAGVYNEQFF.

The chain has TRBV29-1 and TRBJ2-7; TRBD2 matches 7 bases. Unmatched junction bases numbered 9, after V lost 7 bases and J lost 3 bases. Germline V gene data show CDR1 as SQVTM and CDR2 as ANQGSEA. The CDR3 loop spans 13 amino acids. The DNA for the CDR3 is TGCAGCGCTTCGGGGGGATTAGGCTACGAGCAGTACTTC. Amino acid sequence: CSASGGLGYEQYF.

The CDR3 reads CASETSGAETQYF. For the CDR3, the DNA is TGTGCCAGCGAAACTAGCGGAGCAGAGACCCAGTACTTC. This chain connects TRBV28 to TRBJ2-5, with 8 bases matching TRBD2. Germline assignment: CDR1 MDHEN and CDR2 SYDVKM. With V trimmed by 8 bases and J by 4 bases, 6 bases remained unmatched. This CDR3 comprises 13 residues.

This chain uses TRBV6-5 with TRBJ2-2; D not certain. CDR1 is MNHEY, CDR2 SVGAGI, per germline. The CDR3 runs to 11 residues. Trimming stripped 4 bases from V and 8 bases from J, with 5 bases between. DNA for the CDR3: TGTGCCAGCAGTTGGGCTGGGGAGCTGTTTTTT. It encodes CASSWAGELFF.

The chain is built from TRBV6-5 and TRBJ1-1; D perhaps matches TRBD1 (6 bases). CDR3 length: 15 residues. The V gene's germline CDR1 is MNHEY and CDR2 SVGAGI. The V end was cut by 4 bases, the J end by 1 base, with 13 bases between. The CDR3 reads CASSSMGQWNTEAFF. CDR3 nucleotide sequence: TGTGCCAGCAGTTCCATGGGACAATGGAACACTGAAGCTTTCTTT.

This clonotype was seen a few times. The chain is built from TRBV28 and TRBJ1-5; 9 bases are a match to TRBD1. The CDR3 length is 14 residues. Germline CDR1 reads MDHEN; CDR2 reads SYDVKM. The V gene end was trimmed by 5 bases and the J gene end by 7 bases; junction bases not matched to a gene: 6. The CDR3 DNA is TGTGCCAGCAGTCGTGGGACAGGGCTACAGCCCCAGCATTTT. Its protein is CASSRGTGLQPQHF.

This clonotype has more than one count but fewer than ten. This sequence joins TRBV12-3 or TRBV12-4 and TRBJ2-1; D unresolved. The V and J ends lost 5 bases and 3 bases respectively, with 8 bases between them. The length of the CDR3 is 13 residues. The CDR3 is CASSPTYYNEQFF. CDR3 in DNA: TGTGCCAGCAGTCCTACTTACTACAATGAGCAGTTCTTC.

The chain combines TRBV24-1 with TRBJ2-1, with 7 bases that match TRBD2. Germline V lookup: CDR1 KGHDR, CDR2 SFDVKD. This CDR3 spans 16 amino acids. V gave up 1 base and J gave up 5 bases; unmatched junction bases: 7. The CDR3 loop reads CATSDFLGGSDNEQFF. CDR3 sequence (DNA): TGTGCCACCAGTGATTTCCTTGGCGGGAGCGACAATGAGCAGTTCTTC.

The chain uses TRBV30 and TRBJ2-7, with D perhaps matching TRBD1 (5 bases). The CDR3 is made up of 12 amino acids. Trimming removed 0 bases from V and 3 bases from J, with 6 bases in between. CDR1 GTSNPN and CDR2 SVGIG come from the germline V gene (reference sequence). The CDR3 coding sequence is TGTGCCTGGAGTGTAGACAGCTACGAGCAGTACTTC. This codes for CAWSVDSYEQYF. The complete variable domain, with remaining parts taken from reference TRBV30 and TRBJ2-7, reads SQTIHQWPATLVQPVGSPLSLECTVEGTSNPNLYWYRQAAGRGLQLLFYSVGIGQISSEVPQNLSASRPQDRQFILSSKKLLLSDSGFYLCAWSVDSYEQYFGPGTRLTVT.

This clonotype showed up just a few times. This chain uses TRBV5-1 with TRBJ2-2, with 7 bases identical to TRBD2. CDR1 is SGHRS and CDR2 is YFSETQ in the germline V gene. Unmatched junction bases numbered 7, after V lost 4 bases and J lost 1 base. This CDR3 contains 16 residues. This chain's CDR3 is CASSLGLDRNTGELFF. In nucleotides, the CDR3 is TGCGCCAGCAGCCTTGGACTAGACCGGAACACCGGGGAGCTGTTTTTT.